This entry lists 4 T cell receptor beta chains sequenced from one sample in a study of blood T cell repertoires in COVID-19. Sequenced by immunoSEQ multiplex PCR; TCRdb stores in-frame clones only, minus some. Of 120,000 to 150,000 clones listed, approximately 86% are singletons. What was sequenced was peripheral blood. These receptors were obtained from a woman in her 50s with acute or convalescent COVID-19.

The chain links TRBV23-1 to TRBJ1-6, with D perhaps matching TRBD1 (6 bases). TRBV23-1 is noted as an ORF with a role that remains uncertain. This CDR3 contains 14 residues. V shed 10 bases and J shed 9 bases, with 19 bases lying between them. CDR3 DNA sequence: TGCGCCACCCGAGGGCAGGGGAAGGCTTCACCCCTCCACTTT. Translated, it gives CATRGQGKASPLHF.

This clone was counted a single time. V is TRBV27 and J is TRBJ1-2; the D is unclear. This CDR3 is built from 13 residues. V was trimmed by 3 bases and J by 3 bases, leaving 8 bases between them. Germline V lookup: CDR1 MNHEY, CDR2 SMNVEV (reference sequence). The CDR3 is CASSFSADYGYTF. In DNA, the CDR3 is TGTGCCAGCAGTTTTTCGGCGGACTATGGCTACACCTTC.

The chain is built from TRBV4-2 and TRBJ1-2; D ambiguous. The CDR3 is 16 residues long. CDR1 is LGHNA and CDR2 is YNFKEQ in the germline V gene. V was clipped by 0 bases and J by 0 bases, with 11 bases between them. The DNA of the CDR3 is TGTGCCAGCAGCCAAGAAGTGGGCAGTACTAACTATGGCTACACCTTC. It encodes CASSQEVGSTNYGYTF.

V gene TRBV19 combines with J gene TRBJ1-6, with unresolved D. Germline assignment: CDR1 LNHDA and CDR2 SQIVND (reference sequence). V shed 4 bases and J shed 8 bases, with 21 bases lying between them. The CDR3 spans 17 residues. CDR3 in amino acids: CASSTRPGGYEDSPLHF. Here the CDR3 DNA reads TGTGCCAGTAGTACCCGACCTGGAGGTTACGAAGATTCACCCCTCCACTTT.